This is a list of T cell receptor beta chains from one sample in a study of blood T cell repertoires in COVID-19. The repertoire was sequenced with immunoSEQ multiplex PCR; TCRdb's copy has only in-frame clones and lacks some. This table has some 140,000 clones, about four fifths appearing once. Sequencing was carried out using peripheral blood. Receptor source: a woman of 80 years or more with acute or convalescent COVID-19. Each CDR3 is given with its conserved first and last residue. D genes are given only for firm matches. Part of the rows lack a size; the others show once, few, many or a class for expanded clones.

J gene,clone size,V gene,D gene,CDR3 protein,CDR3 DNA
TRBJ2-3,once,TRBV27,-,CASSTIGTLHSTDTQYF,TGTGCCAGCAGTACGATTGGGACTCTCCATAGCACAGATACGCAGTATTTT
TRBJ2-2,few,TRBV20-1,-,CSASPGNTGELFF,TGCAGTGCTAGTCCAGGGAACACCGGGGAGCTGTTTTTT
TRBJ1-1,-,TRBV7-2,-,CASSPLTTLNTEAFF,TGTGCCAGCAGCCCACTGACAACCCTGAACACTGAAGCTTTCTTT
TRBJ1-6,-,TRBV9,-,CASSATWGGRESPLHF,TGTGCCAGCAGCGCGACGTGGGGGGGAAGGGAGTCACCCCTCCACTTT
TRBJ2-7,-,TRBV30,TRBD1,CALRTGRLEQYF,TGTGCTCTTCGGACAGGTAGACTCGAGCAGTACTTC
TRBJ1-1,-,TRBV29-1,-,CSVATGGPEAFF,TGCAGCGTTGCTACGGGAGGCCCTGAAGCTTTCTTT
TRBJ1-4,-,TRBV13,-,CASSRLQGVEKLFF,TGTGCCAGCAGCCGCCTCCAGGGTGTGGAAAAACTGTTTTTT
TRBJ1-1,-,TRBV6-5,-,CASSLQGNTEAFF,TGTGCCAGCAGTTTACAGGGGAACACTGAAGCTTTCTTT
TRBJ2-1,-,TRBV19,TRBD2,CASSYRLAGYNEQFF,TGTGCCAGTAGCTATCGACTAGCGGGTTACAATGAGCAGTTCTTC
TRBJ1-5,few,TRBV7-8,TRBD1,CASSIQGGYSNQPQHF,TGTGCCAGCAGCATACAGGGGGGATATAGCAATCAGCCCCAGCATTTT
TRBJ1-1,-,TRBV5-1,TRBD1,CATAETGYTEAFF,TGCGCCACCGCCGAGACAGGGTACACTGAAGCTTTCTTT
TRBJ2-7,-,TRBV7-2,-,CASSSYPGHTYEQYF,TGTGCCAGCAGCTCTTACCCGGGACATACCTACGAGCAGTACTTC
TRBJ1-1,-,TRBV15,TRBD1,CATSRGTGNAFF,TGTGCCACCAGCAGAGGGACAGGGAATGCTTTCTTT
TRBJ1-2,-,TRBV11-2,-,CASSASRSYGYTF,TGTGCCAGCAGCGCTTCTAGAAGCTATGGCTACACCTTC
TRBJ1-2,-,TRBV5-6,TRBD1,CASSFYRGRDYGYTF,TGTGCCAGCAGCTTTTACAGGGGGCGGGACTATGGCTACACCTTC
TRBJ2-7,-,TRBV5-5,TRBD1,CASSLRDSHYWEQYF,TGTGCCAGCAGCTTACGGGACAGCCATTATTGGGAGCAGTACTTC
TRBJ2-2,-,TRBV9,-,CASSVGAVTNTGELFF,TGTGCCAGCAGCGTAGGAGCGGTAACGAACACCGGGGAGCTGTTTTTT
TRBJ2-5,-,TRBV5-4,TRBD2,CASSLAGTQETQYF,TGTGCCAGCAGCTTAGCGGGGACCCAAGAGACCCAGTACTTC
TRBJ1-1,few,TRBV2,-,CASRSRGNTEAFF,TGTGCCAGCAGGAGCAGGGGGAACACTGAAGCTTTCTTT
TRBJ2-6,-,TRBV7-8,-,CASNFPLANVLTF,TGTGCCAGCAACTTCCCCTTAGCCAACGTCCTGACTTTC
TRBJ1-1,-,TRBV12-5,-,CASGLGAGEAFF,TGTGCTAGTGGTTTGGGGGCAGGGGAAGCTTTCTTT
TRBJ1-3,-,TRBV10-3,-,CAISDRGARSGNTIYF,TGTGCCATCAGTGATCGGGGGGCTAGGTCTGGAAACACCATATATTTT
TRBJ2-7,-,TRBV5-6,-,CASSSLTFSYEQYF,TGTGCCAGCAGCTCTCTAACTTTCTCCTACGAGCAGTACTTC
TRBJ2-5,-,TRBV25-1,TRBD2,CASRSGGGLTQYF,TGTGCCAGCCGTAGCGGGGGAGGTCTGACCCAGTACTTC
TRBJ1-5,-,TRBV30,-,CAWRIGYSNQPQHF,TGTGCCTGGAGGATCGGTTATAGCAATCAGCCCCAGCATTTT
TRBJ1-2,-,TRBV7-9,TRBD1,CASSLFHPLYRGIDYGYTF,TGTGCCAGCAGCTTATTCCACCCGCTTTACAGGGGGATCGACTATGGCTACACCTTC
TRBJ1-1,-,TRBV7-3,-,CASSFKNTEAFF,TGTGCCAGCAGTTTTAAGAACACTGAAGCTTTCTTT
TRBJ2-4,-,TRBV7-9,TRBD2,CASSTPGLAGIQYF,TGTGCCAGCAGCACACCGGGACTAGCCGGCATTCAGTACTTC
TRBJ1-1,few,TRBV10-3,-,CAISVTGGTEAFF,TGTGCCATCAGTGTCACCGGGGGCACTGAAGCTTTCTTT
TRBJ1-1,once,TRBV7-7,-,CASSLITGLNTEAFF,TGTGCTAGCAGCTTAATCACAGGGTTGAACACTGAAGCTTTCTTT
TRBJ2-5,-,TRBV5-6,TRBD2,CASSLEETSGGATTQYF,TGTGCCAGCAGCTTGGAGGAGACTAGCGGGGGGGCGACGACCCAGTACTTC
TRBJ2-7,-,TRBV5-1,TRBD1,CASSHPGTGEQYF,TGCGCCAGCAGCCACCCCGGGACAGGTGAGCAGTACTTC
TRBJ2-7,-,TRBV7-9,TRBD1,CASSAPGQGAYEQYF,TGTGCCAGCAGCGCTCCGGGACAGGGGGCCTACGAGCAGTACTTC
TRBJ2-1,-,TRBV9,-,CASSVGGVGLSYNEQFF,TGTGCCAGCAGCGTAGGAGGCGTAGGACTCTCCTACAATGAGCAGTTCTTC
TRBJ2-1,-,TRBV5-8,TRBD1,CASSKGQSSYNEQFF,TGTGCCAGCAGCAAGGGACAGAGCTCCTACAATGAGCAGTTCTTC
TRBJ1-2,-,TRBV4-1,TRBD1,CASSQAGQGYGGYTF,TGCGCCAGCAGCCAAGCCGGACAGGGGTATGGTGGCTACACCTTC
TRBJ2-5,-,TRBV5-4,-,CASSFPTGETQYF,TGTGCCAGCAGCTTCCCGACCGGGGAGACCCAGTACTTC